Presented here are 20 T cell receptor beta chains from one specimen sequenced in a study of T cell responses to AZD1222 COVID-19 vaccine. Libraries were prepared by immunoSEQ multiplex PCR; TCRdb keeps only in-frame clonotypes and omits some of them. The top ten clones hold about 10% of a sample with about 120,000 clones, about 86% of them seen once. This material consisted of peripheral blood, taken on day 0 of AZD1222 vaccination. The receptors shown here come from an adult in good health.

This chain joins TRBV5-1 and TRBJ1-1, with D uncertain. Trimming stripped 3 bases from V and 8 bases from J, with 17 bases between. The CDR3 contains 14 residues. The germline V gene has CDR1 SGHRS and CDR2 YFSETQ. The CDR3 protein is CASSYARAPQEAFF. The DNA of the CDR3 is TGCGCCAGCAGCTATGCCCGGGCACCCCAAGAAGCTTTCTTT.

The chain recombines TRBV5-1 with TRBJ2-5; D is unclear. The CDR3 contains 13 residues. Germline CDR1 reads SGHRS; CDR2 reads YFSETQ. The germline V and J ends were trimmed by 6 bases and 0 bases, with 9 bases remaining between them. CDR3 in DNA: TGCGCCAGCACCGGCAGGAACCAAGAGACCCAGTACTTC. Its translation is CASTGRNQETQYF.

The V gene is TRBV27, the J gene TRBJ1-1; no clear D. The CDR3 covers 13 residues. CDR1 is MNHEY, CDR2 SMNVEV, per germline (reference sequence). V shed 2 bases and J shed 1 base, with 5 bases lying between them. Here the CDR3 reads CASSLKGNTEAFF. CDR3 nucleotides: TGTGCCAGCAGTTTAAAGGGGAACACTGAAGCTTTCTTT.

V is TRBV7-2 and J is TRBJ1-6; D is undetermined. Germline CDR1 and CDR2: SGHTA and FQGNSA. The CDR3 length is 13 residues. V gave up 5 bases and J gave up 9 bases, with 11 bases separating them. Here the CDR3 reads CASSPQKGSPLHF. The CDR3 DNA reads as TGTGCCAGCAGCCCCCAAAAGGGTTCACCCCTCCACTTT.

The chain carries TRBV5-1 and TRBJ2-3, with 9 bases aligning to TRBD1. Germline CDR1 is SGHRS and CDR2 is YFSETQ. CDR3 length: 15 residues. J gave up 3 bases and V 4 bases, and 6 bases lay outside the gene matches. This CDR3 is CASSLQGARTDTQYF. CDR3 nucleotide sequence: TGCGCCAGCAGCCTACAGGGGGCGCGGACAGATACGCAGTATTTT.

The V gene is TRBV28, the J gene TRBJ1-2, with 8 bases matching TRBD1. The ends lost 6 bases at V and 8 bases at J; junction bases unmatched: 5. From germline, CDR1 is MDHEN and CDR2 SYDVKM. CDR3 length: 12 amino acids. This chain's CDR3 is CASSPGGGGYTF. In nucleotides, the CDR3 is TGTGCCAGCAGCCCAGGGGGCGGAGGCTACACCTTC.

A few counts support this clone. This specimen includes other DNA sequences encoding the same CDR3. J is TRBJ1-3 and V is TRBV29-1; D gene unclear. Germline V gives CDR1 SQVTM, CDR2 ANQGSEA. V was trimmed by 4 bases and J by 0 bases, leaving 4 bases between them. This CDR3 contains 12 residues. The CDR3 DNA reads as TGCAGCGTTGCTGGCTCTGGAAACACCATATATTTT. Translation gives CSVAGSGNTIYF.

The rearrangement uses TRBV7-6 and TRBJ2-2, with D perhaps matching TRBD2 (5 bases). The CDR3 runs to 12 residues. Trimming shortened V by 4 bases and J by 8 bases, and 8 bases separated the two germline ends. From germline, CDR1 is SGHVS and CDR2 FNYEAQ. CDR3 protein: CASSSDFGELFF. CDR3 coding DNA: TGTGCCAGCAGCTCGGACTTTGGGGAGCTGTTTTTT.

V is TRBV7-3 and J is TRBJ2-5; 8 bases align to TRBD1. The CDR3 length is 15 residues. V was pared by 2 bases and J by 1 base, with 3 bases of the junction left unmatched. Germline V gives CDR1 SGHTA, CDR2 FQGTGA. CDR3 DNA: TGTGCCAGCAGCTTACTCGGGACAGGCCAAGAGACCCAGTACTTC. This gives the protein CASSLLGTGQETQYF.

The chain recombines TRBV5-1 with TRBJ1-2; maybe TRBD1 (6 bases). This CDR3 is built from 13 residues. Germline V CDR1 and CDR2: SGHRS, YFSETQ. Trimming removed 0 bases from V and 7 bases from J, with 10 bases in between. The CDR3 protein is CASSLVGGGGYTF. The CDR3 DNA is TGCGCCAGCAGCTTGGTAGGGGGAGGTGGCTACACCTTC. Full variable domain (missing parts from reference TRBV5-1 and TRBJ1-2): KAGVTQTPRYLIKTRGQQVTLSCSPISGHRSVSWYQQTPGQGLQFLFEYFSETQRNKGNFPGRFSGRQFSNSRSEMNVSTLELGDSALYLCASSLVGGGGYTFGSGTRLTVV.

To note about this clone: One end of the junction varies from germline; a read error may be responsible. The chain links TRBV11-2 to TRBJ2-1; D is uncertain. The CDR3 length is 19 residues. CDR1 is SGHAT, CDR2 FQNNGV, per germline. In DNA, the CDR3 is TGTGCCAGCAGCTTAGACGGCGTCGGCTTACCCGGAAGTTACAGTGAGCAGTTCTTC. It yields the protein CASSLDGVGLPGSYSEQFF.

V and J are TRBV12-5 and TRBJ2-3; a possible D gene is TRBD2 (6 bases). The CDR3 has 15 amino acids. Trimming pared 5 bases from V and 1 base from J, leaving 13 bases between. Germline V CDR1 and CDR2: LGHNT, FRNRAP. The CDR3 loop reads CASGPRDFRTDTQYF. For the CDR3, the DNA is TGTGCTAGTGGTCCCCGGGACTTCCGCACAGATACGCAGTATTTT. Full variable domain (outside the CDR3, taken from reference TRBV12-5 and TRBJ2-3): DARVTQTPRHKVTEMGQEVTMRCQPILGHNTVFWYRQTMMQGLELLAYFRNRAPLDDSGMPKDRFSAEMPDATLATLKIQPSEPRDSAVYFCASGPRDFRTDTQYFGPGTRLTVL.

CDR3 protein: CASSFLQANYGYTF. CDR3 bases: TGTGCCAGCAGCTTTCTCCAGGCTAACTATGGCTACACCTTC. The V gene is TRBV7-9, the J gene TRBJ1-2; D gene unclear. Germline V CDR1 and CDR2: SEHNR, FQNEAQ (reference sequence). This CDR3 has 14 residues. The V and J ends lost 3 bases and 0 bases respectively, with 8 bases between them.

The rearrangement joins TRBV5-6 to TRBJ2-3; TRBD2 matches 9 bases. Losses at the gene ends were 2 bases for V and 1 base for J; bases not matched to a gene: 5. CDR3 length: 16 residues. CDR1 is SGHDT and CDR2 is YYEEEE in the germline V gene. CDR3 DNA sequence: TGTGCCAGCAGCTTTGGAGCGGGGGGACGCACAGATACGCAGTATTTT. This encodes CASSFGAGGRTDTQYF.

This chain joins TRBV4-3 and TRBJ1-2; D call uncertain. The CDR3 loop spans 15 amino acids. CDR1 and CDR2 from the germline V gene are LGHNA and YSLEER. Trimming left V 4 bases short and J 0 bases short, with 12 bases between. As DNA, the CDR3 is TGCGCCAGCAGCCCCAGTTTAGACTCTAACTATGGCTACACCTTC. This sequence encodes CASSPSLDSNYGYTF.

The table lists this clone with a count of one. This chain links TRBV12-3 or TRBV12-4 with TRBJ2-5; possibly TRBD2 for D (6 bases). V was cut by 7 bases and J by 5 bases, with 11 bases left in between. This CDR3 is built from 12 residues. CDR3 region: CASTFGRETQYF. The CDR3 DNA sequence: TGTGCCAGCACCTTTGGGAGGGAGACCCAGTACTTC.

This clone was observed a handful of times. The chain has TRBV2 and TRBJ2-2; TRBD1 might be the D (6 bases). Germline-derived CDR1 and CDR2 are SNHLY and FYNNEI. The CDR3 is 14 amino acids. Trimming took 9 bases from V and 4 from J, leaving 15 bases between them. The CDR3 reads CARSRGLGTGELFF. CDR3 nucleotide sequence: TGTGCCAGGTCGAGGGGGTTGGGCACCGGGGAGCTGTTTTTT.

This chain joins TRBV5-6 and TRBJ2-7, with D tentatively TRBD1 (5 bases). The length of the CDR3 is 16 residues. Germline CDR1 and CDR2: SGHDT and YYEEEE. Trimming removed 5 bases at V and 0 bases at J, with 18 bases between. The CDR3 nucleotides are TGTGCCAGCAGTCTGGGGCCCCCAAGGAGCTCCTACGAGCAGTACTTC. This sequence encodes CASSLGPPRSSYEQYF.

This clone was seen more than once but under ten times. Written as DNA, the CDR3 is TGTGCCAGCAGTTACAGTACACTAGCTAACTATGGCTACACCTTC. Its translation is CASSYSTLANYGYTF. The rearrangement links TRBV6-5 to TRBJ1-2, with D uncertain. Germline V gives CDR1 MNHEY, CDR2 SVGAGI. V was cut by 2 bases and J by 0 bases, with 10 bases left in between. The CDR3 spans 15 residues.

This clone was picked up a small number of times. The chain joins TRBV20-1 to TRBJ2-7, with 7 positions matching TRBD1. V trimming: 3 bases; J trimming: 2 bases; junction bases outside the gene matches: 13. The CDR3 sequence is 16 residues long. Germline CDR1 is DFQATT and CDR2 is SNEGSKA (reference sequence). DNA of the CDR3: TGCAGTGCTAGTGCCGGGACAGAGAGGCCTACCTACGAGCAGTACTTC. Its translation: CSASAGTERPTYEQYF.